This record covers a single TCR beta chain. Antigen: not known. This entry comes from a study of cytomegalovirus exposure and HLA in healthy donors. Findings of the study overall: Near-uniform donor sequencing depth was presumed by presence/absence analyses. There were three CMV-associated chains whose specificity for CMV antigens was confirmed in vitro.

This CDR3 is built from 14 residues. Germline values: CDR1 KGHSH, CDR2 LQKENI. Trimming pared 2 bases from V and 4 bases from J, leaving 11 bases between. Primers: 60 Vbeta forward and 13 Jbeta reverse. Only in-frame clones appear in the TCRdb table, and some are missing; sequencing was by immunoSEQ multiplex PCR. Its table records about 110,000 clones. The chain links TRBV18 to TRBJ2-5; TRBD1 might be the D (5 bases). This receptor was taken from a man aged 25-40 years in good health and CMV-seronegative. Sequencing was carried out using PBMCs. CDR3 residues: CASSPGAGLETQYF. The CDR3 DNA follows: TGTGCCAGCTCACCAGGGGCAGGGTTAGAGACCCAGTACTTC.